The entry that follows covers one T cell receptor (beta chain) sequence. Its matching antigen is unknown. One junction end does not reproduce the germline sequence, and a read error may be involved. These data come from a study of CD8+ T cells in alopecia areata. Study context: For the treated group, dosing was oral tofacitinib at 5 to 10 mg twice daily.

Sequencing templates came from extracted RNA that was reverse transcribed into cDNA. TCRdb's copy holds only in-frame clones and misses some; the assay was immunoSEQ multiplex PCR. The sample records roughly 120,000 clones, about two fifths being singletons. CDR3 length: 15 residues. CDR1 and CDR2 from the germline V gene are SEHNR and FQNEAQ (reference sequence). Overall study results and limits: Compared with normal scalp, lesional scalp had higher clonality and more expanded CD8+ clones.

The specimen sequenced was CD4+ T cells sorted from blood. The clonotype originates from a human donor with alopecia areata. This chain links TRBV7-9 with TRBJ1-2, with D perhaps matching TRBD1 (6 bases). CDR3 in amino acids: CASSQERGVIYGYTF. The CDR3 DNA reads TGCGCCAGCAGCCAAGAGAGGGGGGTAATCTATGGCTACACCTTC.